This is a list of T cell receptor beta chains from one sample in a study of blood T cell repertoires in COVID-19. TCRdb keeps only in-frame clones here, not all; method: immunoSEQ multiplex PCR. The repertoire holds some 230,000 clones, with roughly four fifths as singletons. The sample consisted of PBMCs or T cells enriched from blood (not recorded which). The receptors originated from a woman between 40 and 50 years old with acute COVID-19. Each CDR3 is given with its conserved first and last residue. The D gene is left open where the match is weak. Size is omitted from some rows. Given values are once, few, many or a class for expanded clones.

V gene,D gene,clone size,J gene,CDR3 DNA,CDR3 protein
TRBV13,.,.,TRBJ2-3,TGTGCCAGCAGCCCCCGGGGAAGCGGCACAGATACGCAGTATTTT,CASSPRGSGTDTQYF
TRBV6-5,.,.,TRBJ2-3,TGTGCCAGCAGTTACGAGGCCCTACCCACAGATACGCAGTATTTT,CASSYEALPTDTQYF
TRBV12-3/TRBV12-4,TRBD1,.,TRBJ1-4,TGTGCCAGCAGCCCAGGGGGCAATGAAAAACTGTTTTTT,CASSPGGNEKLFF
TRBV7-9,TRBD1,.,TRBJ1-4,TGTGCCAGCAGCTCTCCGGGACAGGGGTATCCTAATGAAAAACTGTTTTTT,CASSSPGQGYPNEKLFF
TRBV25-1,TRBD2,.,TRBJ2-3,TGTGCCAGCAGTGACTCGGGGGGAATCACAGATACGCAGTATTTT,CASSDSGGITDTQYF
TRBV30,.,.,TRBJ2-5,TGTGCCTGGAGTGTAGGGTTCTCGGGCGGGATTGGAGAGACCCAGTACTTC,CAWSVGFSGGIGETQYF
TRBV19,TRBD1,.,TRBJ1-1,TGTGCCAGTAGTCTGGACAGGGGGAACACTGAAGCTTTCTTT,CASSLDRGNTEAFF
TRBV29-1,TRBD1,.,TRBJ1-1,TGCAGCGTGGTGGGACAGGGGAACACTGAAGCTTTCTTT,CSVVGQGNTEAFF
TRBV9,TRBD2,.,TRBJ2-1,TGTGCCAGCAGCGTAGATCTGGCTAGCGGGAGACGGGAGCAGTTCTTC,CASSVDLASGRREQFF
TRBV4-2,.,few,TRBJ1-1,TGTGCCAGCAGCCAAGTCGGTATTGAAGCTTTCTTT,CASSQVGIEAFF
TRBV5-1,TRBD1,.,TRBJ2-2,TGCGCCAGCAGCTTGAGAGTACCCGGGACAGGGGACACCGGGGAGCTGTTTTTT,CASSLRVPGTGDTGELFF
TRBV6-5,.,.,TRBJ1-5,TGTGCCAGCGGTCTATTCAGGGCGGGCAATCAGCCCCAGCATTTT,CASGLFRAGNQPQHF
TRBV4-3,.,.,TRBJ1-6,TGCGCCAGCAGCCAACAGGGCTTCTCCTATAATTCACCCCTCCACTTT,CASSQQGFSYNSPLHF
TRBV10-2,TRBD1,.,TRBJ2-1,TGCGCCAGCCGACAGGGTATCAATGAGCAGTTCTTC,CASRQGINEQFF
TRBV15,TRBD2,.,TRBJ2-2,TGTGCCACCAGCAGAGATGCGGGAGGTCGCACCGGGGAGCTGTTTTTT,CATSRDAGGRTGELFF
TRBV9,TRBD2,.,TRBJ2-2,TGTGCCAGCAGCGTAGGGGGACTAGTAAACACCGGGGAGCTGTTTTTT,CASSVGGLVNTGELFF
TRBV2,TRBD1,few,TRBJ1-2,TGTGCCAGCAGTAACGGACAGGGAGGCTATGGCTACACCTTC,CASSNGQGGYGYTF
TRBV5-1,.,few,TRBJ1-1,TGCGCCAGCAGCTTTGGACAGAACACTGAAGCTTTCTTT,CASSFGQNTEAFF
TRBV5-1,.,.,TRBJ2-4,TGCGCCAGCAGCTTCTCTCAGGGGAGACCAAACATTCAGTACTTC,CASSFSQGRPNIQYF
TRBV2,.,.,TRBJ2-1,TGTGCCAGCAGCCTGGGTCACCCGAGGGCTTACAATGAGCAGTTCTTC,CASSLGHPRAYNEQFF
TRBV27,TRBD1,.,TRBJ2-1,TGTGCCAGCAGTTTCCGACAGGGCAATGAGCAGTTCTTC,CASSFRQGNEQFF
TRBV3-1/TRBV3-2,.,.,TRBJ2-7,TGTGCCAGCAGCTCCTCCACCGGGGGATACGAGCAGTACTTC,CASSSSTGGYEQYF
TRBV4-2,.,.,TRBJ2-7,TGTGCCAGCAGCCAACGGGGCGAGCAGTACTTC,CASSQRGEQYF
TRBV5-1,TRBD2,.,TRBJ2-5,TGCGCCAGCAGCTCGGGGATTAGCGGGGGGGCAGAGACCCAGTACTTC,CASSSGISGGAETQYF
TRBV12-5,TRBD1,few,TRBJ1-2,TGTGCTAGTGGTTTGGTGCTTGACAGGGTTGAAGGCTACACCTTC,CASGLVLDRVEGYTF
TRBV19,TRBD1,.,TRBJ2-6,TGTGCCACCTCATCTTTCCGGGACAGACTCATCTCTGGGGCCAACGTCCTGACTTTC,CATSSFRDRLISGANVLTF
TRBV10-1,TRBD1,.,TRBJ1-6,TGCGCCAGCAAGGACAGGGCCGATTCACCCCTCCACTTT,CASKDRADSPLHF
TRBV3-1/TRBV3-2,TRBD1,.,TRBJ2-2,TGTGCCAGCAGCCAAGAAGGGGGCCGGGAGCTGTTTTTT,CASSQEGGRELFF
TRBV27,.,.,TRBJ2-1,TGTGCCAGCAGTTCTACCTCTAGCCGCGGGGACAATGAGCAGTTCTTC,CASSSTSSRGDNEQFF
TRBV29-1,.,.,TRBJ2-1,TGCAGCGTTGTAGTCGGGGTTCAAGAGCAGTTCTTC,CSVVVGVQEQFF
TRBV30,TRBD1,.,TRBJ1-1,TGCGGCGGGGACAGGGCGAACACTGAAGCTTTCTTT,CGGDRANTEAFF